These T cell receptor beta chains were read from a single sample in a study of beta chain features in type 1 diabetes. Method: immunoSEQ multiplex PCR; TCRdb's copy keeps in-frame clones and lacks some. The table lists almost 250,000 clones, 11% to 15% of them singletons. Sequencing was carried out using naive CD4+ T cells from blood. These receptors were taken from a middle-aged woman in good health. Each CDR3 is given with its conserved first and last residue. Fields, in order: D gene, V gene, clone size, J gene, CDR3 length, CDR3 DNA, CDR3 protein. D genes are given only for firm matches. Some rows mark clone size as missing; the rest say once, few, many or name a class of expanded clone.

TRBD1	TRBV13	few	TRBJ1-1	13	TGTGCCAGCAGCTTGACAGGGTTCAAAGTGGCTTTCTTT	CASSLTGFKVAFF
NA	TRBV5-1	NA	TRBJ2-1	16	TGCGCCAGCAGCTTGGCCCGAGGAAGCTCCTACAATGAGCAGTTCTTC	CASSLARGSSYNEQFF
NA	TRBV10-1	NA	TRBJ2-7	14	TGCGCCAGCAGTGGTTCAGGGGCGGTATACGAGCAGTACTTC	CASSGSGAVYEQYF
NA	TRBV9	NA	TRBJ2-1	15	TGTGCCAGCAGCGTAGTCCTCAGCTCCTACAATGAGCAGTTCTTC	CASSVVLSSYNEQFF
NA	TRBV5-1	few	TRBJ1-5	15	TGCGCCAGCAGCTTGACAGGGTATAGCAATCAGCCCCAGCATTTT	CASSLTGYSNQPQHF
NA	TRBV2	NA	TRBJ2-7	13	TGTGCCAGCAGTGAAGCAGAACTAGCCGAGCAGTACTTC	CASSEAELAEQYF
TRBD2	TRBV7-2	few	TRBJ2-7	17	TGTGCCAGCAGCTCCCGCCGACTAGCGGGGGGGCCGGGGGAGCAGTACTTC	CASSSRRLAGGPGEQYF
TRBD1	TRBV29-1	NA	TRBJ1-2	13	TGCAGCGTTGCCAAGACAGGGCTCTATGGCTACACCTTC	CSVAKTGLYGYTF
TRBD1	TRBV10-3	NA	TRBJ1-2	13	TGTGCCATCAGGACAGACAGGGAGCGGGGCTACACCTTC	CAIRTDRERGYTF
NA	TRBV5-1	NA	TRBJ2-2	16	TGCGCCAGCAGCACCGGGACATCTAGCCTCACCGGGGAGCTGTTTTTT	CASSTGTSSLTGELFF
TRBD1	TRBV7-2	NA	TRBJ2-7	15	TGTGCCAGCAGCTTAGCGGGACAGGGCCTCTACGAGCAGTACTTC	CASSLAGQGLYEQYF
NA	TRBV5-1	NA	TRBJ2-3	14	TGCGCCAGCAGCTTGGGACAGAGCACAGATACGCAGTATTTT	CASSLGQSTDTQYF
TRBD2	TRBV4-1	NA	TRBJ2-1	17	TGCGCCAGCAGCCATTACCGCGGGGGGGCCTCCTACAATGAGCAGTTCTTC	CASSHYRGGASYNEQFF
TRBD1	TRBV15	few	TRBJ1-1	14	TGTGCCACCAGCATCAGGGGGCTGAACACTGAAGCTTTCTTT	CATSIRGLNTEAFF
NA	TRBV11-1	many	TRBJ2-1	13	TGTGCCAGCAGCTTGGCCAGGTACAATGAGCAGTTCTTC	CASSLARYNEQFF
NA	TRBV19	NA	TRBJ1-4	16	TGTGCCAGTAGCCTGGCGGGGGCCGGAACTAATGAAAAACTGTTTTTT	CASSLAGAGTNEKLFF
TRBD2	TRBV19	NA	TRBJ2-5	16	TGTGCCAGTAGGTCGAAGGCCGGTAGCGGGGAAGAGACCCAGTACTTC	CASRSKAGSGEETQYF
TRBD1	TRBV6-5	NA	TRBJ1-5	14	TGTGCCAGCAGTAAGACAGGGCGGAATCAGCCCCAGCATTTT	CASSKTGRNQPQHF
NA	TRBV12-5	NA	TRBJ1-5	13	TGTGCTAGTGGTTTTCAGGGCAATCAGCCCCAGCATTTT	CASGFQGNQPQHF
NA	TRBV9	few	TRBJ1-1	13	TGTGCCAGCAGCGTAAAAGCTGACACTGAAGCTTTCTTT	CASSVKADTEAFF
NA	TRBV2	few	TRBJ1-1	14	TGTGCCAGCAGTGGGGACTGGGGAGGCACTGAAGCTTTCTTT	CASSGDWGGTEAFF
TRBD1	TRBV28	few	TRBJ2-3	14	TGTGCCAGCAGTTCGAAGGGGGCCGGAGATACGCAGTATTTT	CASSSKGAGDTQYF
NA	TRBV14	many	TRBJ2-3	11	TGTGCCAGCAGCGGAGGAGATACGCAGTATTTT	CASSGGDTQYF
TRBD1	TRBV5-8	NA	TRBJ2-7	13	TGTGCCAGCAGCTTCGACAGGGGGTACGAGCAGTACTTC	CASSFDRGYEQYF
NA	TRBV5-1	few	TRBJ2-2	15	TGCGCCAGCAGCTCGTCACTAGCAAACACCGGGGAGCTGTTTTTT	CASSSSLANTGELFF
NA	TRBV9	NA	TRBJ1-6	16	TGTGCCAGCAGCGCTACAGGGAGCTCCTATAATTCACCCCTCCACTTT	CASSATGSSYNSPLHF
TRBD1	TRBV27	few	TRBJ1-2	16	TGTGCCAGCAGTGAATCCCCATCAGGGGGACACTATGGCTACACCTTC	CASSESPSGGHYGYTF
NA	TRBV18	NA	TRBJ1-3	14	TGTGCCAGCTCACCGGGCAGCTCTGGAAACACCATATATTTT	CASSPGSSGNTIYF
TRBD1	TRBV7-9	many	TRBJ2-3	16	TGTGCCAGCAGCCCTGGACAGGGGGAGGCGTCAGATACGCAGTATTTT	CASSPGQGEASDTQYF
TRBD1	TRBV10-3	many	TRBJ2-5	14	TGTGCCATCAGTCCGGGACAGGGGGTAGAGACCCAGTACTTC	CAISPGQGVETQYF
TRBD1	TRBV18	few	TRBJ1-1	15	TGTGCCAGCTCACCCATGACAGGGGAGAACACTGAAGCTTTCTTT	CASSPMTGENTEAFF
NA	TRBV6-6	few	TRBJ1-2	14	TGTGCCAGCAGTTACTCCCGGGGGACGGGGGGCTACACCTTC	CASSYSRGTGGYTF
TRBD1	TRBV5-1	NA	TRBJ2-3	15	TGCGCCAGCAGCTTGGACAGGGGAGACACAGATACGCAGTATTTT	CASSLDRGDTDTQYF
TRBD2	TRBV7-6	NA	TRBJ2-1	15	TGTGCCAGCAGCTTATTAGCGGGGGGGCCTGAGGAGCAGTTCTTC	CASSLLAGGPEEQFF
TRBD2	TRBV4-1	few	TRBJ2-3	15	TGCGCCAGCAGCCAAGATAGCGGGGGGTCTGATACGCAGTATTTT	CASSQDSGGSDTQYF
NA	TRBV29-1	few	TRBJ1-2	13	TGCAGCGTTGAACATACAGGGAGCTATGGCTACACCTTC	CSVEHTGSYGYTF
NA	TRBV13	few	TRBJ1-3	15	TGTGCCAGCAGCTTCCCTTCAGGGGCTGGAAACACCATATATTTT	CASSFPSGAGNTIYF
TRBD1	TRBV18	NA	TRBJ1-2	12	TGTGCCAGCTCACCGACAGGGGAAGGCTACACCTTC	CASSPTGEGYTF
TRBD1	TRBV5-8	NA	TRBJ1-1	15	TGTGCCAGCAGCTTGGCAGGGGGCGGGAACACTGAAGCTTTCTTT	CASSLAGGGNTEAFF